A selection of T cell receptor beta chains follows, all from one sample in a study of blood T cell repertoires in COVID-19. Assay: immunoSEQ multiplex PCR; the TCRdb copy retains only in-frame clones and omits some. The table records 200,000 or so clones, approximately 84% of them present only once. What was sequenced was peripheral blood. The receptors were gathered from a human donor with acute or convalescent COVID-19. The donor label of this sample is uncertain. Each CDR3 is given with its conserved first and last residue. The D gene is left open where the match is weak. Expanded clones are given a class, and other clones once, few, many or no size at all.

v_gene	j_gene	d_gene	abundance	CDR3nt	CDR3aa
TRBV2	TRBJ2-3	-	-	TGTGCCAGCGGAGGGACTACGCAGTATTTT	CASGGTTQYF
TRBV15	TRBJ1-1	-	-	TGTGCCACCAGAGGGGCCTGGAACACTGAAGCTTTCTTT	CATRGAWNTEAFF
TRBV19	TRBJ1-1	-	-	TGTGCCAGTAGTAATCTTTACAGGGTGAACACTGAAGCTTTCTTT	CASSNLYRVNTEAFF
TRBV4-2	TRBJ2-1	TRBD2	-	TGTGCCAGCAGCCCCGTCGGGAGGGCCGTAGGCAATGAGCAGTTCTTC	CASSPVGRAVGNEQFF
TRBV10-3	TRBJ2-7	TRBD1	-	TGTGCCATCGGGGATCAAGGGGGCGGGTCCTACGAGCAGTACTTC	CAIGDQGGGSYEQYF
TRBV20-1	TRBJ1-5	-	few	TGCAGTGCTAGTAGAGCGGATAATCAGCCCCAGCATTTT	CSASRADNQPQHF
TRBV27	TRBJ2-2	TRBD2	-	TGTGCCAGCAGTACGCGACTAGCGGGAGGGAGAGGGTTGTTTTTT	CASSTRLAGGRGLFF
TRBV10-3	TRBJ1-1	-	-	TGTGCCATCAGTGAGTCGATCTCGACAAGAACGAACACTGAAGCTTTCTTT	CAISESISTRTNTEAFF
TRBV5-1	TRBJ2-7	-	few	TGCGCCAGCAGCCCGGTAGGAACTAGCTTCTATGAGCAGTACTTC	CASSPVGTSFYEQYF
TRBV28	TRBJ2-7	TRBD2	-	TGTGCCAGCAGTTATTCGCTAGCGGGAGTCGAGCAGTACTTC	CASSYSLAGVEQYF
TRBV18	TRBJ2-3	TRBD2	-	TGTGCCAGCTCATTCCTAGCGGGAGCGAGCACAGATACGCAGTATTTT	CASSFLAGASTDTQYF
TRBV3-1/TRBV3-2	TRBJ2-3	-	-	TGTGCCAGCAGCCAAGATCCGGGGGTGGGAACGCAGTATTTT	CASSQDPGVGTQYF
TRBV27	TRBJ2-7	-	-	TGTGCCAGCATCTCTTTCCAGAGAGGGAAAAACGAGCAGTACTTC	CASISFQRGKNEQYF
TRBV7-6	TRBJ1-2	TRBD1	few	TGTGCCAGCAGCTTAGCCCCCAGGGGGAGCTCCTATGGCTACACCTTC	CASSLAPRGSSYGYTF
TRBV28	TRBJ1-1	-	-	TGTGCCAGCAGTTTAGAGGGACTGAGAGCTTTCTTT	CASSLEGLRAFF
TRBV6-1	TRBJ1-3	-	-	TGTGCCAGCAGTGAAGCGGGGGGATTTGGAAACACCATATATTTT	CASSEAGGFGNTIYF
TRBV6-5	TRBJ2-7	TRBD2	-	TGTGCCAGCAGTATTTGCGGGAGTCGGTACGAGCAGTACTTC	CASSICGSRYEQYF
TRBV20-1	TRBJ2-7	TRBD2	-	TGCAGTGCTAGTTTGTCTAGCGGGAGCAGCTTCCGCGAGCAGTACTTC	CSASLSSGSSFREQYF
TRBV7-9	TRBJ1-4	TRBD1	-	TGTGCCAGCAGCTTGGTGGACAGGGGGATTGAAAAACTGTTTTTT	CASSLVDRGIEKLFF
TRBV27	TRBJ1-1	TRBD1	-	TGTGCCAGCAGTTTCTCCCGAGGACAGGGCGGCACTGAAGCTTTCTTT	CASSFSRGQGGTEAFF
TRBV3-1/TRBV3-2	TRBJ1-1	-	once	TGTGCCAGCAGCTCACAAAAGGACAGAATGAACACTGAAGCTTTCTTT	CASSSQKDRMNTEAFF
TRBV12-3/TRBV12-4	TRBJ2-7	-	-	TGTGCCAGCAGTCTTACTAGCTACGAGCAGTACTTC	CASSLTSYEQYF
TRBV5-1	TRBJ2-5	TRBD1	-	TGCGCCAGCAGCCCGGGACAGTCTTTCCAAGAGACCCAGTACTTC	CASSPGQSFQETQYF
TRBV10-3	TRBJ2-5	TRBD2	-	TGTGCCATCACCCCCTTGGGGGACGGGGGGTACCAAGAGACCCAGTACTTC	CAITPLGDGGYQETQYF
TRBV19	TRBJ2-2	TRBD2	few	TGTGCCAGTTCGGGACTAGCGGACACCGGGGAGCTGTTTTTT	CASSGLADTGELFF
TRBV3-1/TRBV3-2	TRBJ1-5	TRBD1	-	TGTGCCAGCAGCCATGGCGACAGGGAAAATGGGAGGCAGCCCCAGCATTTT	CASSHGDRENGRQPQHF
TRBV28	TRBJ1-5	TRBD1	once	TGTGCCAGCACCGGGGGTGGGACAGGGGTCAATCAGCCCCAGCATTTT	CASTGGGTGVNQPQHF
TRBV28	TRBJ1-5	-	-	TGTGCCAGCAGTTTACAGGGTGCGGCCCAGCATTTT	CASSLQGAAQHF
TRBV5-1	TRBJ2-2	TRBD1	-	TGCGCCAGCAGCTTGACGACAGGGAATACCGGGGAGCTGTTTTTT	CASSLTTGNTGELFF
TRBV7-8	TRBJ2-7	TRBD2	-	TGTGCCAGCAGCTTCGGACTAGCGGGAGGGCCAAGCTCCTACGAGCAGTACTTC	CASSFGLAGGPSSYEQYF
TRBV6-5	TRBJ1-4	-	-	TGTGCCAGCAGAACCCGTGAGACAACTAATGAAAAACTGTTTTTT	CASRTRETTNEKLFF
TRBV6-5	TRBJ2-1	TRBD2	-	TGTGCCAGCAGTTACTCCCAGCGGGAGACCCATGAGCAGTTCTTC	CASSYSQRETHEQFF
TRBV6-6	TRBJ1-1	-	-	TGTGCCAGCAGTTACGGGCTGGCTGAAGCTTTCTTT	CASSYGLAEAFF